The T cell receptor beta chain described here comes from a study of blood T cell repertoires in COVID-19. V was trimmed by 1 base and J by 8 bases, leaving 12 bases between them. CDR1 is LGHDT and CDR2 is YNNKEL in the germline V gene (reference sequence). The CDR3 runs to 14 residues. As originally analysed: How many nucleated cells were present was estimated from reference gene primer amplification. Sequencing was performed with immunoSEQ multiplex PCR; in TCRdb, only in-frame clones are kept and a portion is missing. V and J calls plus clone size are reproduced from that table; the DNA served to infer D and trimming. Among roughly 280,000 clones listed, around 87% were seen once.

The clonotype originates from a woman in her fifties or sixties with COVID-19, enrolled during active disease. The genes are TRBV3-1 (or the pseudogene TRBV3-2) and TRBJ2-1; D not certain. The sample consisted of peripheral blood. In DNA, the CDR3 is TGTGCCAGCAGCCAAGGAATCCTAGAAGATGAGCAGTTCTTC. It specifies CASSQGILEDEQFF.